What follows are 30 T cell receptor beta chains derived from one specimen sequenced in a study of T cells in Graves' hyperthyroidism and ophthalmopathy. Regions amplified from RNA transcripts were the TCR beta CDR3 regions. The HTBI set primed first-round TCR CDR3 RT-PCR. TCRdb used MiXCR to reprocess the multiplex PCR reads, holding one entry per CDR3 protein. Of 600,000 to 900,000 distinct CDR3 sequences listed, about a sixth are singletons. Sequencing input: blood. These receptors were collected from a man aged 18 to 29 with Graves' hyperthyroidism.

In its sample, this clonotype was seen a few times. The CDR3 loop reads CATRGVTFRNEKLFF. Here the CDR3 DNA reads TGTGCCACTAGGGGGGTCACCTTCCGAAATGAAAAACTGTTTTTT. This chain joins TRBV28 and TRBJ1-4; possible D gene TRBD1, 6 bases. This CDR3 spans 15 amino acids. The ends were cut back, 10 bases at V and 5 bases at J, with 20 bases in the middle. Germline loops: CDR1 MDHEN, CDR2 SYDVKM.

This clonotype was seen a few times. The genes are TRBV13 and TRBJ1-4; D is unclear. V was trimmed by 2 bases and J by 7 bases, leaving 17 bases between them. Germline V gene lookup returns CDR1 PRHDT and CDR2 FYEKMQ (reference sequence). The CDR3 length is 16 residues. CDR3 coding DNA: TGTGCCAGCAGCTTAAAAGCGGAGGGTGACGGTGAAAAACTGTTTTTT. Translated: CASSLKAEGDGEKLFF.

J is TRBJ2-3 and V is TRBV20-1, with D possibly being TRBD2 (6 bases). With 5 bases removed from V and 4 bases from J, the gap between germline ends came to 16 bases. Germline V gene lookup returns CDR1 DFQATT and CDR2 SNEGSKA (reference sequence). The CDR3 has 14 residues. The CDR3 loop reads CSARTGVRADTQYF. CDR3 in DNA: TGCAGTGCTCGGACGGGGGTACGGGCAGATACGCAGTATTTT.

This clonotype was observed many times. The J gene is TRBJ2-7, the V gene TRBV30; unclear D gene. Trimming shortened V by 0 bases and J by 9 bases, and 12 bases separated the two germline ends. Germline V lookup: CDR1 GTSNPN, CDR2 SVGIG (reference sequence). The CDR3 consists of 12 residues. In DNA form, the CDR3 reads TGTGCCTGGAGTGTACAAGGTCTCGGGCAGTACTTC. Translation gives CAWSVQGLGQYF.

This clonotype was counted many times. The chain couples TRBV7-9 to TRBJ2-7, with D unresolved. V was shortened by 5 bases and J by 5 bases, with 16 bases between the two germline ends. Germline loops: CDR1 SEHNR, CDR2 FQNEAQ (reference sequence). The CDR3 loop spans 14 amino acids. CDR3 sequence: CASSAGYLLDEQYF. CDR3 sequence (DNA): TGTGCCAGCAGCGCCGGATACCTTCTGGACGAGCAGTACTTC.

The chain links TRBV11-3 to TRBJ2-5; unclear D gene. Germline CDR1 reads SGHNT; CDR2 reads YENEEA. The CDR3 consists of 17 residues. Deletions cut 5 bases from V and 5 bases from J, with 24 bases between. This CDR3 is CASSPPSLGSVRETQYF. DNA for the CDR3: TGTGCCAGCAGCCCCCCATCATTGGGGTCGGTAAGGGAGACCCAGTACTTC.

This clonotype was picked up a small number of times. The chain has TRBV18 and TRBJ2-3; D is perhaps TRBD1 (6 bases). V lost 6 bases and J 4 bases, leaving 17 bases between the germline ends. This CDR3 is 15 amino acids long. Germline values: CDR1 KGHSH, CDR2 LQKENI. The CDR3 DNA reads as TGTGCCAGCTCCCCGGTAACAGGGCCAGCAGATACGCAGTATTTT. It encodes CASSPVTGPADTQYF.

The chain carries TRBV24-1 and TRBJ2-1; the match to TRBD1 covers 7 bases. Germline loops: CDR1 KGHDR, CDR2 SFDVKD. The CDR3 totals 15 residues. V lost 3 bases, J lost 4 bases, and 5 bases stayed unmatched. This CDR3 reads CATSDPRQGYNEQFF. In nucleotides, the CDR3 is TGTGCCACCAGTGATCCACGACAGGGATACAATGAGCAGTTCTTC.

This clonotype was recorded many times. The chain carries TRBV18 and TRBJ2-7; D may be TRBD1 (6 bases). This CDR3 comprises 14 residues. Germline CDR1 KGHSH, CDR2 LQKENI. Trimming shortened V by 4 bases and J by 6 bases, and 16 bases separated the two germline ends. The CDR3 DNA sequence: TGTGCCAGCTCACGTCGACAGGCGGTGGGCGAGCAGTACTTC. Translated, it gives CASSRRQAVGEQYF.

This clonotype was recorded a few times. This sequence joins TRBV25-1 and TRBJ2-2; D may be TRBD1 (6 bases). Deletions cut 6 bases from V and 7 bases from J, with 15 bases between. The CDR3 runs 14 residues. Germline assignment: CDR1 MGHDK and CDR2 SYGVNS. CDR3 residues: CASSVTGYSGELFF. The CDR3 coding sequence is TGTGCCAGCAGCGTAACAGGGTACAGCGGGGAGCTGTTTTTT.

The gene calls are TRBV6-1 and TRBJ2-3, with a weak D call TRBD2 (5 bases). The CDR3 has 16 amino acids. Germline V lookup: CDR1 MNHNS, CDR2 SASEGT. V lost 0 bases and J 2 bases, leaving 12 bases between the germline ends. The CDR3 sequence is CASSEARQRPTDTQYF. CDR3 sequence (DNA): TGTGCCAGCAGTGAAGCGCGTCAGCGGCCCACAGATACGCAGTATTTT.

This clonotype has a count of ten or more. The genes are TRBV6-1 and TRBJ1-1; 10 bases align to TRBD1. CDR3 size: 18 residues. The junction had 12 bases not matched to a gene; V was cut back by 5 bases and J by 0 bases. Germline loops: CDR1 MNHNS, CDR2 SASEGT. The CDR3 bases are TGTGCCAGCAGTCATCCGGGACAGGGGTATGGGGTGAACACTGAAGCTTTCTTT. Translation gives CASSHPGQGYGVNTEAFF.

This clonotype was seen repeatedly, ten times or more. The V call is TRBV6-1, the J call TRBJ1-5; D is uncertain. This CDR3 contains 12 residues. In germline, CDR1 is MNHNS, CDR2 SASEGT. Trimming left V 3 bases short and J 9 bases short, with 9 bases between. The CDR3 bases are TGTGCCAGCAGTGAGACACAACGGCCCCAGCATTTT. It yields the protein CASSETQRPQHF.

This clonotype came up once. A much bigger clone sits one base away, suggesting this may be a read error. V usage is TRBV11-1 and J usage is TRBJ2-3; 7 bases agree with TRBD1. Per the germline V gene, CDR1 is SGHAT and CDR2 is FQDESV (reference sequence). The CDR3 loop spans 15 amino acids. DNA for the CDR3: TGTGCCAGCAGCTTAGAGGCCCGTGGGACAGCTACGCAGTATTTT. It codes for CASSLEARGTATQYF. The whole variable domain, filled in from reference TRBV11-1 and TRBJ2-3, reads EAEVAQSPRYKITEKSQAVAFWCDPISGHATLYWYRQILGQGPELLVQFQDESVVDDSQLPKDRFSAERLKGVDSTLKIQPAELGDSAMYLCASSLEARGTATQYFGPGTRLTVL.

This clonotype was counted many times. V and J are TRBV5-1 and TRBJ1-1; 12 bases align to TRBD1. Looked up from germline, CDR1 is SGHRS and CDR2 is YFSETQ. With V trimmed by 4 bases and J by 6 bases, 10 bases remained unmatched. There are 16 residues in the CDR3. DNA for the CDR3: TGCGCCAGCAGCCGAGGGGACAGGGGGCAACCAGCTGAAGCTTTCTTT. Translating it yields CASSRGDRGQPAEAFF. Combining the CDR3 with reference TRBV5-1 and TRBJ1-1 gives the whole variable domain KAGVTQTPRYLIKTRGQQVTLSCSPISGHRSVSWYQQTPGQGLQFLFEYFSETQRNKGNFPGRFSGRQFSNSRSEMNVSTLELGDSALYLCASSRGDRGQPAEAFFGQGTRLTVV.

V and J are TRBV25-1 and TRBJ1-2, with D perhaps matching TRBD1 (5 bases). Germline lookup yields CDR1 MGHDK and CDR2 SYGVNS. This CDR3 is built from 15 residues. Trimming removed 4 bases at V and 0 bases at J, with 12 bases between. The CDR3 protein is CASSGQAGPNYGYTF. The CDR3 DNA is TGTGCCAGCAGTGGTCAGGCAGGGCCTAACTATGGCTACACCTTC.

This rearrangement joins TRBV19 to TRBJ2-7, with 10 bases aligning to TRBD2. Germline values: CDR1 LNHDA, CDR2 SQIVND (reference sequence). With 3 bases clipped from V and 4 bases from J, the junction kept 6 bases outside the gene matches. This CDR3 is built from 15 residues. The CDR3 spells CASSIYLAGVYEQYF. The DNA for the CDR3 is TGTGCCAGTAGTATTTACCTAGCGGGAGTGTACGAGCAGTACTTC.

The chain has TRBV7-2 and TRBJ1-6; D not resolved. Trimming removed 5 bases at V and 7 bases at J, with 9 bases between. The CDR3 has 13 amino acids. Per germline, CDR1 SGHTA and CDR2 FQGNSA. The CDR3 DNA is TGTGCCAGCAGCCCCCCGGGGAATTCACCCCTCCACTTT. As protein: CASSPPGNSPLHF.

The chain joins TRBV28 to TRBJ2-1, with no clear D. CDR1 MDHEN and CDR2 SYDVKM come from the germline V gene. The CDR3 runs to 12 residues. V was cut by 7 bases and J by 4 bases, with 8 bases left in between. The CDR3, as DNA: TGTGCCAGCACCGATGGGTACAATGAGCAGTTCTTC. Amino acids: CASTDGYNEQFF.

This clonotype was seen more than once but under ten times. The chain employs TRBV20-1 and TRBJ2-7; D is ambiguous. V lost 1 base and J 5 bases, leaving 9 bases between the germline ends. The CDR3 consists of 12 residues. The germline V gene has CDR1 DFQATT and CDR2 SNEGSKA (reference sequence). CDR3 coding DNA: TGCAGTGCTAGAGTAGGACCCCACGAGCAGTACTTC. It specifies CSARVGPHEQYF.

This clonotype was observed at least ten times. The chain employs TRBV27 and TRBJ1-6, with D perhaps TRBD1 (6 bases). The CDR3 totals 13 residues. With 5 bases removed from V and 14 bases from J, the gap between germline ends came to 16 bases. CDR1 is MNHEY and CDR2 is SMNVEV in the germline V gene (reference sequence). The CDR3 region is CASSLTGRGALHF. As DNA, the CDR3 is TGTGCCAGCAGTCTTACAGGGCGAGGGGCCCTCCACTTT.

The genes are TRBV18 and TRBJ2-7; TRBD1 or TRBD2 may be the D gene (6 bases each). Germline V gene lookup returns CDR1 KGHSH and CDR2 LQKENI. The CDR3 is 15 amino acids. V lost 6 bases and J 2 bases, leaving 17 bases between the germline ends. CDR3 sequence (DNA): TGTGCCAGCTCTCCGAGACGGGGGCCCACCTACGAGCAGTACTTC. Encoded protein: CASSPRRGPTYEQYF. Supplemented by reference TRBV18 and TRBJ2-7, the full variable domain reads NAGVMQNPRHLVRRRGQEARLRCSPMKGHSHVYWYRQLPEEGLKFMVYLQKENIIDESGMPKERFSAEFPKEGPSILRIQQVVRGDSAAYFCASSPRRGPTYEQYFGPGTRLTVT.

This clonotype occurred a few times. CDR3 protein: CASSSRTGLPAFF. For the CDR3, the DNA is TGTGCCAGCAGCTCTCGGACAGGGCTACCAGCTTTCTTT. The chain couples TRBV7-2 to TRBJ1-1; 8 bases align to TRBD1. CDR3 length: 13 residues. Trimming removed 4 bases from V and 10 bases from J; junction bases left unmatched: 8. In germline, CDR1 is SGHTA, CDR2 FQGNSA.

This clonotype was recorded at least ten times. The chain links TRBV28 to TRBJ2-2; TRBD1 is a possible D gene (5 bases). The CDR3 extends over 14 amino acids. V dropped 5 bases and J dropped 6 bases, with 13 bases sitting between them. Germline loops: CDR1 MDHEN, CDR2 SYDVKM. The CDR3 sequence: CASSPLQGAGELFF. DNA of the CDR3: TGTGCCAGCAGTCCCCTCCAGGGCGCCGGGGAGCTGTTTTTT.

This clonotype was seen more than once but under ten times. The CDR3 spells CASSSPASPYGYTF. CDR3 coding DNA: TGTGCCAGCAGTTCCCCTGCGTCGCCATATGGCTACACCTTC. V gene TRBV28 combines with J gene TRBJ1-2; D call uncertain. This CDR3 comprises 14 residues. Germline loops: CDR1 MDHEN, CDR2 SYDVKM. The V end was cut by 4 bases, the J end by 5 bases, with 14 bases between.

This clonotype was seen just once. CDR3 in amino acids: CASSVASTGVYEQYF. CDR3 in DNA: TGTGCCAGCAGCGTAGCTTCAACGGGAGTTTACGAGCAGTACTTC. V usage is TRBV9 and J usage is TRBJ2-7, with a weak D call TRBD2 (6 bases). The V gene's germline CDR1 is SGDLS and CDR2 YYNGEE. V shed 0 bases and J shed 4 bases, with 14 bases lying between them. The CDR3 extends over 15 amino acids.

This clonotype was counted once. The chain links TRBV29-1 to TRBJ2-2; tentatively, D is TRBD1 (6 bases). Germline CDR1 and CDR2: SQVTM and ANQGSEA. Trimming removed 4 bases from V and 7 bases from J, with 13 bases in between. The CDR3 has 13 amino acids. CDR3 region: CSVGQGLGGELFF. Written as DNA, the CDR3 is TGCAGCGTTGGTCAGGGGCTGGGCGGGGAGCTGTTTTTT.

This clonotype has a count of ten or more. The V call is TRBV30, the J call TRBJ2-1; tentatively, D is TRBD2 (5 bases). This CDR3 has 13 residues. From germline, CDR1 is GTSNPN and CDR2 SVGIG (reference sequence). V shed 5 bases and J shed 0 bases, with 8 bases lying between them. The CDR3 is CAWGLPSYNEQFF. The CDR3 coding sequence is TGTGCCTGGGGACTCCCCTCCTACAATGAGCAGTTCTTC.

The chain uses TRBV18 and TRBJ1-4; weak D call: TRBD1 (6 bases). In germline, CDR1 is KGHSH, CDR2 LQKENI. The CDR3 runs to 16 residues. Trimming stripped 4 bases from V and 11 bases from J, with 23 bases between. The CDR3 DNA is TGTGCCAGCTCACTCCTAGACGGGGGCGGAATGAAGAAACTGTTTTTT. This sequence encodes CASSLLDGGGMKKLFF.

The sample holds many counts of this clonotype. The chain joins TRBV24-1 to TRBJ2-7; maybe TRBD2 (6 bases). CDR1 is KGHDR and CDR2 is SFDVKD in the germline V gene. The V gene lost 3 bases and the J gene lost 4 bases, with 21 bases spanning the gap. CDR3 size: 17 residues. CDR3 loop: CATSDIRTTSKRYEQYF. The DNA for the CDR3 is TGTGCCACCAGTGATATTAGGACTACCTCGAAGCGATACGAGCAGTACTTC.